This T cell receptor beta chain was captured in a study of PD-1 blockade in classical Hodgkin lymphoma. Findings of the study overall: Still unresolved is the cause of the repertoire differences, which may be disease activity or prior therapy. TCR diversity rose significantly by C4D1 in CD4+ but not CD8+ cells. Patients with a complete response exhibited baseline diversity comparable to newly diagnosed patients.

CDR1 is SGHVS, CDR2 FNYEAQ, per germline. V was pared by 1 base and J by 0 bases, with 6 bases of the junction left unmatched. This CDR3 has 17 amino acids. The method was immunoSEQ multiplex PCR; TCRdb's version includes in-frame clones alone and lacks a portion of them. The repertoire holds over 90,000 clones, with 89% as singletons. On this clone itself: Its antigen is as yet unknown.

Relapse was seen in all patients after autologous stem cell transplantation, and brentuximab vedotin exposure was variable. The sample here was peripheral blood mononuclear cells (PBMCs), taken before the second cycle of nivolumab. This clonotype was sampled from a human donor with classical Hodgkin lymphoma. J is TRBJ2-1 and V is TRBV7-6; 7 nucleotides agree with TRBD2. The CDR3 region has the DNA TGTGCCAGCAGCTTAGGGGGGGGTTTTAGCTCCTACAATGAGCAGTTCTTC. This gives the protein CASSLGGGFSSYNEQFF.